These T cell receptor beta chains were read from a single sample in a study of T cell responses to AZD1222 COVID-19 vaccine. Data came from immunoSEQ multiplex PCR; TCRdb stores just in-frame clones and leaves some out. The table lists approximately 150,000 clones, approximately 88% of them singletons. Here the sequenced sample was peripheral blood, taken on day 0 of AZD1222 vaccination. These receptors were obtained from an adult in good health. CDR3s include the opening cysteine and the closing phenylalanine or tryptophan. Each record gives: D gene, V gene, J gene, CDR3 DNA, CDR3 protein. The D gene is left open where the match is weak.

D gene: TRBD2; V gene: TRBV30; J gene: TRBJ2-7; CDR3 DNA: TGTGCCTGGAGTCCGACTAGCGCGAACGAGCAGTACTTC; CDR3 protein: CAWSPTSANEQYF
D gene: TRBD2; V gene: TRBV2; J gene: TRBJ2-6; CDR3 DNA: TGTGCCAGCAGTGTAGCGGGGGGTCGCTCTGGGGCCAACGTCCTGACTTTC; CDR3 protein: CASSVAGGRSGANVLTF
D gene: TRBD2; V gene: TRBV7-3; J gene: TRBJ2-1; CDR3 DNA: TGTGCCAGCAGCTTAATGGGCGGGAGGCCCTACAATGAGCAGTTCTTC; CDR3 protein: CASSLMGGRPYNEQFF
D gene: .; V gene: TRBV7-9; J gene: TRBJ1-1; CDR3 DNA: TGTGCCAGCAGCCCCGCGGGGGTTGAAGCTTTCTTT; CDR3 protein: CASSPAGVEAFF
D gene: .; V gene: TRBV6-5; J gene: TRBJ1-5; CDR3 DNA: TGTGCCTGCAACAGGGTCGGCAATCAGCCCCAGCATTTT; CDR3 protein: CACNRVGNQPQHF
D gene: TRBD1; V gene: TRBV19; J gene: TRBJ2-1; CDR3 DNA: TGTGCCAGTAGTCCGGACAGGGGCTCCTACAATGAGCAGTTCTTC; CDR3 protein: CASSPDRGSYNEQFF
D gene: TRBD2; V gene: TRBV10-3; J gene: TRBJ2-2; CDR3 DNA: TGTGCCATCAGCAAGATCGCGGGGGGGAACACCGGGGAGCTGTTTTTT; CDR3 protein: CAISKIAGGNTGELFF
D gene: .; V gene: TRBV4-1; J gene: TRBJ1-2; CDR3 DNA: TGCGCCAGCAGCCAAGATAGGGGAAGGGGACGGGCTAACTATGGCTACACCTTC; CDR3 protein: CASSQDRGRGRANYGYTF
D gene: TRBD2; V gene: TRBV5-4; J gene: TRBJ2-1; CDR3 DNA: TGTGCCAGCAGCGTACCACCTAGCGGGGGTGTCAATGAGCAGTTCTTC; CDR3 protein: CASSVPPSGGVNEQFF
D gene: .; V gene: TRBV18; J gene: TRBJ1-2; CDR3 DNA: TGTGCCAGCTCACCAGGACAGATGATTTTTGGAGGCTACACCTTC; CDR3 protein: CASSPGQMIFGGYTF
D gene: TRBD1; V gene: TRBV25-1; J gene: TRBJ2-1; CDR3 DNA: TGTGCCAGCAGTTCCGGGACAGGGATGTCCAATGAGCAGTTCTTC; CDR3 protein: CASSSGTGMSNEQFF
D gene: TRBD1; V gene: TRBV7-9; J gene: TRBJ1-4; CDR3 DNA: TGTGCCAGCACAGAACCCGGGACAGTTGAAAAACTGTTTTTT; CDR3 protein: CASTEPGTVEKLFF
D gene: .; V gene: TRBV30; J gene: TRBJ2-7; CDR3 DNA: TGTGCCTGGAAGAACTCGGGAGTGAGGTACGAGCAGTACTTC; CDR3 protein: CAWKNSGVRYEQYF
D gene: .; V gene: TRBV30; J gene: TRBJ1-6; CDR3 DNA: TGTGCCTGGAGTGTACGCGGCTCGGGGTCACCCCTCCACTTT; CDR3 protein: CAWSVRGSGSPLHF
D gene: .; V gene: TRBV7-9; J gene: TRBJ1-3; CDR3 DNA: TGTGCCAGCAGCCAAGACAGCCTCTCTGGAAACACCATATATTTT; CDR3 protein: CASSQDSLSGNTIYF